This TCR beta chain was recovered during a study of cytomegalovirus exposure and HLA in healthy donors. Study information: The approximately 670 first-cohort repertoires shared a platform with the 130 or so validation repertoires, as reported in a later analysis.

The table came from immunoSEQ multiplex PCR; TCRdb's copy has only in-frame clones and leaves some out. The sample contains 250,000 to 300,000 clones, 80% to 90% of which appear only once. This clone was picked up a small number of times. Its specificity is unknown. Study observations and caveats: According to the study, 160 or so TCR beta chains were cytomegalovirus-associated. Usually a TCR sequence was rare, but some public TCRs were found in many donors.

Between the trimmed V and J ends, which lost 6 bases and 8 bases, there was a span of 13 bases. There are 12 residues in the CDR3. Germline V gene lookup returns CDR1 MNHNY and CDR2 SVGAGI (reference sequence). The clonotype was recovered from a woman under 30 in good health and CMV-seronegative. Sequencing used PBMCs. V gene TRBV6-6 combines with J gene TRBJ1-2; maybe TRBD1 (5 bases). The CDR3 coding sequence is TGTGCCAGCAGCCCCAGGACATACGGCTACACCTTC. It encodes CASSPRTYGYTF.